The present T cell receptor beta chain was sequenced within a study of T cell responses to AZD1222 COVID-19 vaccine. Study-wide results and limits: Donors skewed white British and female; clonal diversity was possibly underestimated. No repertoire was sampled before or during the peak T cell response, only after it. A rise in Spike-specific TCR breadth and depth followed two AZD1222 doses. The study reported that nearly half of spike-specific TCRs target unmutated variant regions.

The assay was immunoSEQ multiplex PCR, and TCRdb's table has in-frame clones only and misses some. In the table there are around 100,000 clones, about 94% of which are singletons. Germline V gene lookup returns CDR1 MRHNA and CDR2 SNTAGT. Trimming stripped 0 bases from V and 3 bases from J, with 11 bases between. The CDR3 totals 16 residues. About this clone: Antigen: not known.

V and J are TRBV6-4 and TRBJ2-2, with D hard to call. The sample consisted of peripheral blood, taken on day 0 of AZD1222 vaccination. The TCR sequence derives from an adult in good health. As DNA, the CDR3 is TGTGCCAGCAGTGACTCATCGGCAGCCTACACCGGGGAGCTGTTTTTT. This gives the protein CASSDSSAAYTGELFF.